The rows below give T cell receptor beta chains drawn from one sample of a study of cytomegalovirus exposure and HLA in healthy donors. The data were produced by immunoSEQ multiplex PCR, yet TCRdb's version contains in-frame clones alone and is incomplete. The sample contains about 180,000 clones, 55% to 75% of which appear only once. The material sequenced was PBMCs. All receptors come from a human donor in good health. Both conserved end residues are part of each CDR3. D genes are given only for firm matches. Only part of the rows carry a size: once, few, many, or a class if the clone is expanded.

TRBJ1-5 | TRBV5-1 | TRBD1 | few | TGCGCCAGCAGCTTACAGGGGGGTAATCAGCCCCAGCATTTT | CASSLQGGNQPQHF
TRBJ1-6 | TRBV7-3 | TRBD1 | - | TGTGCCAGCAGCTTAGGGACAGGGGGGTCACCCCTCCACTTT | CASSLGTGGSPLHF
TRBJ2-5 | TRBV7-9 | - | once | TGTGCCAGCGGGTGGCCGGGGGAAGAGACCCAGTACTTC | CASGWPGEETQYF
TRBJ2-3 | TRBV7-9 | TRBD2 | - | TGTGCCAGCAGCTTTGGCAATAGCGGGGGCGGAGATACGCAGTATTTT | CASSFGNSGGGDTQYF
TRBJ2-7 | TRBV11-3 | TRBD2 | - | TGTGCCAGCAGCCCTGGACTAGCGGGGGGCTCCTACGAGCAGTACTTC | CASSPGLAGGSYEQYF
TRBJ2-3 | TRBV18 | TRBD1 | - | TGTGCCAGCTCAAGAGGGACAGGGGGCGCGGATACGCAATATTTT | CASSRGTGGADTQYF
TRBJ1-1 | TRBV9 | - | - | TGTGCCAGCAGCGTCGAACCGGTGGGGAGGGGGAACACTGAAGCTTTCTTT | CASSVEPVGRGNTEAFF
TRBJ2-1 | TRBV5-1 | TRBD1 | - | TGCGCCAGCAGCCCGGATCCGGGACAGCAATGGGATGAGCAGTTCTTC | CASSPDPGQQWDEQFF
TRBJ1-6 | TRBV6-5 | - | few | TGTGCCAGCAGTTACTCCCCGGACAATCCCCTCCACTTT | CASSYSPDNPLHF
TRBJ2-1 | TRBV5-1 | TRBD2 | - | TGCGCCAGCAGCTTTGCTAGCGGGGTTGATGAGCAGTTCTTC | CASSFASGVDEQFF
TRBJ1-5 | TRBV6-5 | TRBD1 | - | TGTGCCAGCAGACCCGGGACAGGGGGCAAGCCCCAGCATTTT | CASRPGTGGKPQHF
TRBJ2-7 | TRBV6-5 | TRBD2 | - | TGTGCCAGCAGTTACGGGGGGGTTTCCTACGAGCAGTACTTC | CASSYGGVSYEQYF
TRBJ2-1 | TRBV7-9 | TRBD1 | - | TGTGCCAGCAGAAGAGACAGGGGGGACAATGAGCAGTTCTTC | CASRRDRGDNEQFF
TRBJ2-7 | TRBV29-1 | TRBD1 | - | TGCAGCGTTGAAACAGGGGGCGACGAGCAGTACTTC | CSVETGGDEQYF
TRBJ2-7 | TRBV2 | - | few | TGTGCCAGCAGTGAAAGGGGGGGCTACGAGCAGTACTTC | CASSERGGYEQYF
TRBJ2-1 | TRBV7-3 | TRBD1 | - | TGTGCCAGCAGCTTAGGGACAGGCTCCTACAATGAGCAGTTCTTC | CASSLGTGSYNEQFF
TRBJ2-1 | TRBV5-1 | TRBD2 | - | TGCGCCAGCAGCTTGGGGGGCACTAGCGGGGGAGGGGATGAGCAGTTCTTC | CASSLGGTSGGGDEQFF
TRBJ2-5 | TRBV18 | - | - | TGTGCCAGCTCGCCCGACAGCCAAGAGACCCAGTACTTC | CASSPDSQETQYF
TRBJ2-6 | TRBV10-3 | - | once | TGTGCCATCCAATCTGGGGCCAACGTCCTGACTTTC | CAIQSGANVLTF
TRBJ1-5 | TRBV12-5 | TRBD1 | - | TGTGCTAGTGGTTTGCCTCCCAGACAGGGGAATCAGCCCCAGCATTTT | CASGLPPRQGNQPQHF
TRBJ2-3 | TRBV9 | TRBD2 | once | TGTGCCAGCAGCCCCCGCCCCCCCCTGACTAGCGGGGGGGCTAATACGCAGTATTTT | CASSPRPPLTSGGANTQYF
TRBJ1-1 | TRBV5-4 | - | - | TGTGCCAGCAGCTTAACAGGGAACACTGAAGCTTTCTTT | CASSLTGNTEAFF
TRBJ1-2 | TRBV6-1 | - | - | TGTGCCAGCAGTGACAGCTATGGCTACACCTTC | CASSDSYGYTF
TRBJ1-3 | TRBV10-3 | TRBD1 | - | TGTGCCATCAGCCCCGGGACAGGGGTTTGGAGTTCTGGAAACACCATATATTTT | CAISPGTGVWSSGNTIYF
TRBJ2-2 | TRBV6-1 | - | - | TGTGCCAGCAGTGTTCTAGGGGCTGATGGCGGGGAGCTGTTTTTT | CASSVLGADGGELFF